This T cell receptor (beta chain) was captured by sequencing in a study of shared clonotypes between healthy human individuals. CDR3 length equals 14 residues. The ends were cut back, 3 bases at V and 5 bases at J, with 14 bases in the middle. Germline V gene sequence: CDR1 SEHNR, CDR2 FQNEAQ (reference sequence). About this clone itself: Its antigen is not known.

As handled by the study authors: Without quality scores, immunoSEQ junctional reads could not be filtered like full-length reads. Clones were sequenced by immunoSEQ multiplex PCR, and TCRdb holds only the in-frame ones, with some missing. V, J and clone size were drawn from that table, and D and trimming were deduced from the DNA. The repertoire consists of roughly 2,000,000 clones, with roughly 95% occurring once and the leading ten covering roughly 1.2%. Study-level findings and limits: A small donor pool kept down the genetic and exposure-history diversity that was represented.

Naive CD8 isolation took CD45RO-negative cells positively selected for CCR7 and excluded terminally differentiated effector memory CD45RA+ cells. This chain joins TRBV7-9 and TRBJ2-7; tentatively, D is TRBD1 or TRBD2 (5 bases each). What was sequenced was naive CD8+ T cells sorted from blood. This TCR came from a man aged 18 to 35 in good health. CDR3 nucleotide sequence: TGTGCCAGCAGCTTTGGGGGTACTTCAAACGAGCAGTACTTC. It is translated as CASSFGGTSNEQYF.